These T cell receptor beta chains were read from a single sample in a study of T cell responses to AZD1222 COVID-19 vaccine. The table came from immunoSEQ multiplex PCR; TCRdb's copy has only in-frame clones and leaves some out. Of 100,000 to 150,000 clones in the sample, roughly 92% were seen once. The sequencing used peripheral blood, collected 28 days after the second AZD1222 dose. The receptors come from an adult who received the AZD1222 COVID-19 vaccine. CDR3s include the opening cysteine and the closing phenylalanine or tryptophan. A row's size may be missing; if present it is once, few, many or a size class.

v_call	clone_size	cdr3_length	j_call	cdr3_aa
TRBV30	.	15	TRBJ2-7	CAGEVAGGASYEQYF
TRBV7-2	once	16	TRBJ1-2	CASSLGGPRVEDGYTF
TRBV30	.	14	TRBJ1-5	CAWSKGLQSGPQHF
TRBV10-3	.	17	TRBJ1-4	CAISERGDLGEDEKLFF
TRBV10-3	.	15	TRBJ1-2	CAISEWGQPSGGYTF
TRBV6-5	.	15	TRBJ1-5	CASSYSPGPKQPQHF
TRBV2	.	18	TRBJ2-7	CATAQPGQLTGVQDEQYF
TRBV7-3	once	12	TRBJ2-3	CASSPGYATQYF
TRBV6-2/TRBV6-3	.	15	TRBJ1-1	CASSYNDRGRTEAFF
TRBV4-3	.	15	TRBJ2-1	CASSLTSGRWYEQFF
TRBV19	.	13	TRBJ2-7	CASSIEQTREQYF
TRBV4-1	.	14	TRBJ2-7	CASSRGEADGEQYF
TRBV19	once	16	TRBJ1-1	CASSAQGGAGTTEAFF
TRBV28	.	17	TRBJ2-7	CASTLRGRVRSRDEQYF
TRBV7-3	once	14	TRBJ1-1	CASSLTGPGTEAFF
TRBV9	.	16	TRBJ1-4	CASSAAPDRTNEKLFF
TRBV3-1/TRBV3-2	.	14	TRBJ1-1	CASSPMGGWTEAFF
TRBV3-1/TRBV3-2	.	11	TRBJ2-3	CASSHGETQYF
TRBV19	.	14	TRBJ1-3	CASIRDISGNTIYF
TRBV11-2	.	16	TRBJ2-3	CASSWGTGTRTDTQYF
TRBV27	.	15	TRBJ1-1	CASIIGRGVNTEAFF
TRBV7-9	once	15	TRBJ1-1	CASSLNGVTFTEAFF
TRBV28	.	11	TRBJ1-2	CASSLERGYTF
TRBV6-5	.	16	TRBJ2-1	CASSYRASRFPNEQFF
TRBV7-2	few	11	TRBJ2-5	CASSTWETQYF
TRBV7-9	.	18	TRBJ2-3	CASSPGTSGGRGTDTQYF
TRBV7-3	.	16	TRBJ2-1	CASSPQAGISYNEQFF
TRBV13	.	14	TRBJ1-6	CASSRTGRGSPLHF
TRBV9	.	15	TRBJ2-2	CASSVAGADTGELFF
TRBV5-1	.	15	TRBJ1-3	CASSLAAGYGNTIYF
TRBV18	.	13	TRBJ1-5	CASSPDRDQPQHF
TRBV5-1	.	14	TRBJ2-2	CASSLPTSYGELFF
TRBV7-9	.	16	TRBJ2-2	CASSGRREGNTGELFF
TRBV18	.	17	TRBJ1-4	CASSPGTKGLTNEKLFF
TRBV7-9	once	17	TRBJ2-6	CASSQGQGFSGANVLTF
TRBV30	.	12	TRBJ1-5	CAWSSTAQPQHF
TRBV18	.	16	TRBJ2-1	CASSPTSGLAYNEQFF
TRBV27	.	15	TRBJ1-2	CASSLEAGTVGGYTF
TRBV2	.	15	TRBJ1-1	CASSATGGTNTEAFF
TRBV3-1/TRBV3-2	.	14	TRBJ1-2	CASSRQGQGYGYTF
TRBV19	.	13	TRBJ2-2	CASSTNSAGELFF
TRBV19	.	16	TRBJ1-5	CASSIELFNSNQPQHF
TRBV3-1/TRBV3-2	few	16	TRBJ1-1	CASSFRQHMRNTEAFF
TRBV6-1	.	13	TRBJ2-7	CASSPGSTYEQYF
TRBV5-4	.	14	TRBJ2-5	CASSTGTAHETQYF
TRBV9	.	14	TRBJ1-1	CASSVGPERIEAFF
TRBV7-6	.	15	TRBJ2-1	CASSLVLAGNNEQFF
TRBV27	.	13	TRBJ2-7	CASSLYTGREQYF
TRBV25-1	.	11	TRBJ2-7	CAIQTPYEQYF
TRBV28	.	12	TRBJ2-7	CASTSGGAEQYF
TRBV30	.	14	TRBJ1-1	CAWSHRDRNTEAFF
TRBV7-2	.	16	TRBJ2-4	CASSLVWTNAKNIQYF
TRBV11-2	.	15	TRBJ2-7	CASSATSGSSYEQYF
TRBV7-9	.	14	TRBJ1-6	CASSLSDRVSPLHF
TRBV2	few	15	TRBJ1-1	CASSVHRATNTEAFF
TRBV10-3	.	15	TRBJ1-2	CAISESDSLNYGYTF
TRBV5-1	.	16	TRBJ1-1	CASSLGRKQGNTEAFF
TRBV5-8	.	14	TRBJ1-4	CASSLLPGSEKLFF
TRBV7-2	.	15	TRBJ2-1	CASSSGLAGVDEQFF